Sequencing of this T cell receptor beta chain was carried out in a study of regulatory T cells in long-lasting Graves disease. This CDR3 is 15 amino acids long. V gave up 4 bases and J gave up 5 bases; unmatched junction bases: 8. The germline V gene encodes CDR1 SGHRS and CDR2 YFSETQ. Noted time point: persistent/refractory GD, antithyroid drugs over 5 years with positive TRAb. PBMCs were the source of the RNA used for TCR sequencing. The authors built TCR beta libraries using iRepertoire HTBI primers and Arm-PCR of CDR3 regions. Each CDR3 protein is one row after TCRdb ran MiXCR on the multiplex PCR reads. The table includes 400,000 to 450,000 distinct CDR3 sequences, about 25% detected once.

This chain links TRBV5-1 with TRBJ2-7, with 11 bases that match TRBD2. This TCR derives from a female donor with Graves disease. The input for sequencing was peripheral blood mononuclear cells (PBMCs), taken when the disease was refractory, from a patient treated with antithyroid drugs. The CDR3 DNA reads TGCGCCAGCAGCAGACCGACTAGCGGGACAGACGAGCAGTACTTC. It translates to CASSRPTSGTDEQYF. Based on the CDR3 plus reference TRBV5-1 and TRBJ2-7, the full variable domain is KAGVTQTPRYLIKTRGQQVTLSCSPISGHRSVSWYQQTPGQGLQFLFEYFSETQRNKGNFPGRFSGRQFSNSRSEMNVSTLELGDSALYLCASSRPTSGTDEQYFGPGTRLTVT.